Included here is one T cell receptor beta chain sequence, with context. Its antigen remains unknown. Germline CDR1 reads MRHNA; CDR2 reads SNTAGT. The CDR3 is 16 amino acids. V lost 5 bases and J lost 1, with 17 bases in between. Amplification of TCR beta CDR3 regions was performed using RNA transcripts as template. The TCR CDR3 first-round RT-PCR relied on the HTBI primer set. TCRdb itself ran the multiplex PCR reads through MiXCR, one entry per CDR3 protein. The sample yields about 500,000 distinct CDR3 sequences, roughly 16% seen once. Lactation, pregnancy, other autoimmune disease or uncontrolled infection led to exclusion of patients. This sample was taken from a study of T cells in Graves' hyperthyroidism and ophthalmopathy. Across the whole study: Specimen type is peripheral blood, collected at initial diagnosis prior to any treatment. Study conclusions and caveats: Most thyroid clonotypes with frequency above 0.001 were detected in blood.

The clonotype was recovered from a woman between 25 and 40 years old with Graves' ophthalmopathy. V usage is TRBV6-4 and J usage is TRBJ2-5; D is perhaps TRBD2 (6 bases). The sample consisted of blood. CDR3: CASSLLEAGTQETQYF. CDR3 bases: TGTGCCAGCAGTCTCCTTGAAGCGGGTACCCAAGAGACCCAGTACTTC.